What follows describes a single TCR beta chain. Its target is not known. Using RNA transcripts as the source, TCR beta CDR3 regions were amplified. The primer set for the first-round RT-PCR of the TCR CDR3 was HTBI. Using its own MiXCR run on the multiplex PCR reads, TCRdb lists one record per CDR3 protein. The table has about 600,000 distinct CDR3 sequences, about a sixth seen once; the top ten hold roughly 3.3%. CDR1 and CDR2 from the germline V gene are WNHNN and SYGVQD (reference sequence). This CDR3 is built from 14 residues. The ends were cut back, 11 bases at V and 5 bases at J, with 19 bases in the middle. This sample stems from a study of T cells in Graves' hyperthyroidism and ophthalmopathy. Study-wide results and caveats: Separation of ophthalmopathy from stable hyperthyroidism was achieved by a 13 V-J model.

PBMCs came from around 10 ml fresh peripheral blood. The TCR was taken from a woman aged 40-49 years with Graves' ophthalmopathy. The sequencing sample was made of blood. This rearrangement joins TRBV10-1 to TRBJ2-1; TRBD2 is a possible D gene (5 bases). CDR3 amino acids: CAGNGGAVNNEQFF. In nucleotides, the CDR3 is TGCGCCGGCAACGGCGGAGCGGTTAACAATGAGCAGTTCTTC.